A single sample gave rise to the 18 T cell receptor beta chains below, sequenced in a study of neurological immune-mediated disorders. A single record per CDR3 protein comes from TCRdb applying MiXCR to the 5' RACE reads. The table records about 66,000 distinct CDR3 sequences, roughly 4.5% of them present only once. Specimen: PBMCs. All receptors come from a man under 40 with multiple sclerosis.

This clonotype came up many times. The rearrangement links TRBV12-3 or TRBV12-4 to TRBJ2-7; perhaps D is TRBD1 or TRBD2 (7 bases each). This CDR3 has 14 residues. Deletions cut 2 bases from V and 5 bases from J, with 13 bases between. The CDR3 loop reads CASSLQGGIDEQYF. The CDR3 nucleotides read TGTGCCAGCAGTTTACAGGGGGGGATCGACGAGCAGTACTTC.

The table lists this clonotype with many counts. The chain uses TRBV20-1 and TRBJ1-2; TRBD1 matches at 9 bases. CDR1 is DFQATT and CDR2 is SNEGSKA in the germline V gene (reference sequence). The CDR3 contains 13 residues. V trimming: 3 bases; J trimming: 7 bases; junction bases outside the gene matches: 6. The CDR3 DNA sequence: TGCAGTGCTAGTACAGGGGGCAATAGTGGCTACACCTTC. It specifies CSASTGGNSGYTF.

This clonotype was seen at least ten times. The CDR3 sequence: CASSLGPNNEQFF. Written as DNA, the CDR3 is TGTGCCAGCAGCTTGGGACCTAACAATGAGCAGTTCTTC. V is TRBV11-2 and J is TRBJ2-1, with D possibly called TRBD1 or TRBD2 (5 bases each). V was cut by 3 bases and J by 5 bases, with 8 bases left in between. This CDR3 has 13 amino acids. CDR1 is SGHAT, CDR2 FQNNGV, per germline.

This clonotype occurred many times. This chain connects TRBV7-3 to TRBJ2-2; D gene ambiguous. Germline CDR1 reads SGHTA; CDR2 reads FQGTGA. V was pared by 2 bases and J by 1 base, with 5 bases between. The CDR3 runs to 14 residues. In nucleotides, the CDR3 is TGTGCCAGCAGCTTAGGCAGGAACACCGGGGAGCTGTTTTTT. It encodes CASSLGRNTGELFF.

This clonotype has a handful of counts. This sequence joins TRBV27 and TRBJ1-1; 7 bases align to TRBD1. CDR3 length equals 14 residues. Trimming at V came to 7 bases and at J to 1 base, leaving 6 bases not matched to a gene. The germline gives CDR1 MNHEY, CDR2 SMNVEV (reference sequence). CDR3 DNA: TGTGCCAGCACGAGGGGGCGGGGGAACACTGAAGCTTTCTTT. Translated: CASTRGRGNTEAFF.

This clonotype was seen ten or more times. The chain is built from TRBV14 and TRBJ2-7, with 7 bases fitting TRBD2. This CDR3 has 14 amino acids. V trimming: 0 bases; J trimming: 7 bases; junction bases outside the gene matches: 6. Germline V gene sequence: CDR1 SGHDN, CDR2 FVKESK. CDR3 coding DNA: TGTGCCAGCAGCCAAGAAGCGGGGCTTCTAGAGCAGTACTTC. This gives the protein CASSQEAGLLEQYF.

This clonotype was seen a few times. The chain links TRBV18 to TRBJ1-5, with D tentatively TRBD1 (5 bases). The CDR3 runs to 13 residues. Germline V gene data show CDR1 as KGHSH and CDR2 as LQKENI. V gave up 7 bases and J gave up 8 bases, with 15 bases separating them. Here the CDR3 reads CASLRTAGEPQHF. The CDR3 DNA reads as TGTGCCAGCTTACGGACCGCGGGGGAGCCCCAGCATTTT.

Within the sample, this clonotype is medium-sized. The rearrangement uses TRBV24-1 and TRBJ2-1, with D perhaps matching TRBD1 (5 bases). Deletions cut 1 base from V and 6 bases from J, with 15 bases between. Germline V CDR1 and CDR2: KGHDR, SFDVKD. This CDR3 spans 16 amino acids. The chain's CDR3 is CATSDFSQGGRNEQFF. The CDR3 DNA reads TGTGCCACCAGTGATTTCAGCCAGGGCGGCCGCAATGAGCAGTTCTTC.

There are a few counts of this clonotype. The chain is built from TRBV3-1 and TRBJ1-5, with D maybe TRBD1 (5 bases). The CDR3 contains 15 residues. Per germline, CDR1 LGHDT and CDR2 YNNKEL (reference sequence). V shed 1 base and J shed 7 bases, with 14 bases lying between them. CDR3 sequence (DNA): TGTGCCAGCAGCCAAGGCTGGGGCGCGGGACAGCCCCAGCATTTT. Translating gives CASSQGWGAGQPQHF.

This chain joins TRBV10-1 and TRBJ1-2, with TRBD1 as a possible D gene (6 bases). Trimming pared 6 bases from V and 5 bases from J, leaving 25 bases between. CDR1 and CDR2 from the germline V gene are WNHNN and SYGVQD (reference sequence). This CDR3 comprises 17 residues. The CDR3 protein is CASSPGQIYSGLYGYTF. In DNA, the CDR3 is TGCGCCAGCAGCCCCGGACAGATATACTCAGGACTTTATGGCTACACCTTC.

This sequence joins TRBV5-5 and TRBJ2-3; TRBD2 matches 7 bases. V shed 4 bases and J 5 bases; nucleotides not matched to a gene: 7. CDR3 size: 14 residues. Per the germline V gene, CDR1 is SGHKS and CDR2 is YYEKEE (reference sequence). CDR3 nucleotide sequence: TGTGCCAGCAGCCTGGCGGGGGTCGAAGATACGCAGTATTTT. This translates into CASSLAGVEDTQYF.

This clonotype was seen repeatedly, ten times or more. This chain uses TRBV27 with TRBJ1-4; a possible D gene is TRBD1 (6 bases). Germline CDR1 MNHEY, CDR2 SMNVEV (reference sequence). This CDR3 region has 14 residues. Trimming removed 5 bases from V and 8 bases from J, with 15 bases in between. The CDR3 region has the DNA TGTGCCAGCAGTCTTCTCGGACAGAGGGAAAAACTGTTTTTT. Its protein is CASSLLGQREKLFF.

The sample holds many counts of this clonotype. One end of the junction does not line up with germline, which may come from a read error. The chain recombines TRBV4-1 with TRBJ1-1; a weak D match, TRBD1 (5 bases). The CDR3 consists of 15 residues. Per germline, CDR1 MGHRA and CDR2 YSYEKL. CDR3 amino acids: CASSLTGTENAEAFF. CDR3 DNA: TGCGCCAGCAGCCTTACCGGGACGGAGAACGCTGAAGCTTTCTTT.

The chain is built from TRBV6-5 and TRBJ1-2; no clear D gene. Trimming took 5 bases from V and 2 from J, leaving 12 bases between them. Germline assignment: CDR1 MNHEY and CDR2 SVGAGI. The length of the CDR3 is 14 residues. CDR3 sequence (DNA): TGTGCCAGCAGTACTTTTGAAGGAAACTATGGCTACACCTTC. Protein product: CASSTFEGNYGYTF.

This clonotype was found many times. CDR3 nucleotide sequence: TGCGCCAGCAGCCGGGGGGGGTTTTTAGGGGTTGGAAATGAGCAGTTCTTC. Protein product: CASSRGGFLGVGNEQFF. This sequence joins TRBV4-1 and TRBJ2-1; TRBD2 agrees at 7 bases. Germline assignment: CDR1 MGHRA and CDR2 YSYEKL. V gave up 4 bases and J gave up 7 bases; unmatched junction bases: 16. There are 17 residues in the CDR3.

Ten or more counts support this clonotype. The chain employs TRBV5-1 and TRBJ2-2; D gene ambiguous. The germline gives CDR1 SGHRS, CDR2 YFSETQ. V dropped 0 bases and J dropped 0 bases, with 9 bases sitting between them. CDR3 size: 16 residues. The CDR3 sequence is CASSLGRSANTGELFF. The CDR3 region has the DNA TGCGCCAGCAGCTTGGGTCGATCCGCGAACACCGGGGAGCTGTTTTTT.

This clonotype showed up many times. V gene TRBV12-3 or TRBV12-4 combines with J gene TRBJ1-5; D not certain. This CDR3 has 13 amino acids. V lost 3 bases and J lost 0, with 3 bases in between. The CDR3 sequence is CASSFGSNQPQHF. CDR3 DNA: TGTGCCAGCAGTTTTGGTAGCAATCAGCCCCAGCATTTT.

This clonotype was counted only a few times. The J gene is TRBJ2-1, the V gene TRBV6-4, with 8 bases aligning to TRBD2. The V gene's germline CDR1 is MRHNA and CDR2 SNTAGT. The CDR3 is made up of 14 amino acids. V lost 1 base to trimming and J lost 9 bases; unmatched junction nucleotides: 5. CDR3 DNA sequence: TGTGCCAGCAGTGACTTTCCCGGGGGGGCTGAGCAGTTCTTC. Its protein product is CASSDFPGGAEQFF.